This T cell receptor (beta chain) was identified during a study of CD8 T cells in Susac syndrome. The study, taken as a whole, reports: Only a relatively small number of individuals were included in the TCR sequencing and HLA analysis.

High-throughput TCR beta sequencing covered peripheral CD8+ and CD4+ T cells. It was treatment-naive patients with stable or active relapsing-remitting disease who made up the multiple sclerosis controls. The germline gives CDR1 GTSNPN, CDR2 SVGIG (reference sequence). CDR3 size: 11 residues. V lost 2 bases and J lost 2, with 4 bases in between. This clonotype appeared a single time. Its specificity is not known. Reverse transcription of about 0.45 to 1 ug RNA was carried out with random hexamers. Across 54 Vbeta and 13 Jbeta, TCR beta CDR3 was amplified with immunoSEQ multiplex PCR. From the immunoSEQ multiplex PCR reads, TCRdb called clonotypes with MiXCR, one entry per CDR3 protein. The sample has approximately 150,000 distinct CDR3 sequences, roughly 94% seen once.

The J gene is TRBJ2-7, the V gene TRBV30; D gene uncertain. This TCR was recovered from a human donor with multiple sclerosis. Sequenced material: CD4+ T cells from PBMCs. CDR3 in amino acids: CAWSPAYEQYF. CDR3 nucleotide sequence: TGTGCCTGGAGTCCAGCCTACGAGCAGTACTTC.